Listed below are T cell receptor beta chains from one sample, sequenced in a study of STAT5B mutations in CD4+ large granular lymphocyte leukemia. The repertoire was sequenced with immunoSEQ multiplex PCR; TCRdb's copy has only in-frame clones and lacks some. The sample records 450 to 500 clones, roughly 76% being singletons. The specimen sequenced was PBMCs. These TCRs come from a middle-aged woman with CD4+ T-cell large granular lymphocyte leukemia. Each CDR3 is given with its conserved first and last residue. The D gene is left open where the match is weak. Clone size appears in some rows only: once, few, many, or a class for an expanded clone.

V	D	J	size	CDR3	DNA
TRBV2	TRBD1	TRBJ2-4	NA	CASSTGEGDRQYF	TGTGCCAGCAGCACAGGGGAAGGGGACCGCCAGTACTTC
TRBV6-5	TRBD1	TRBJ2-7	NA	CASSYRRTGKYEQYF	TGTGCCAGCAGTTACCGAAGGACAGGAAAGTACGAGCAGTACTTC
TRBV6-6	NA	TRBJ1-2	once	CASSSAGVNGYTF	TGTGCCAGCAGCTCCGCAGGGGTGAACGGCTACACCTTC
TRBV29-1	NA	TRBJ1-2	NA	CSVADDRISYGYTF	TGCAGCGTTGCCGACGACAGGATTTCCTATGGCTACACCTTC
TRBV6-4	NA	TRBJ2-2	NA	CASSDSPSGELFF	TGTGCCAGCAGTGACTCTCCATCCGGGGAGCTGTTTTTT
TRBV27	NA	TRBJ2-1	NA	CASSWTAGNEQFF	TGTGCCAGCAGCTGGACAGCAGGCAATGAGCAGTTCTTC
TRBV11-2	TRBD2	TRBJ2-5	NA	CASSLGLLAGGSETQYF	TGTGCCAGCAGCTTAGGTCTTCTAGCGGGAGGGTCGGAGACCCAGTACTTC
TRBV6-5	NA	TRBJ1-2	NA	CASSYSISTVGQGYTF	TGTGCCAGCAGTTACTCGATCTCAACAGTTGGTCAGGGCTACACCTTC
TRBV6-5	NA	TRBJ1-1	NA	CASSSTGRGNTEAFF	TGTGCCAGCAGTTCCACCGGTAGGGGAAACACTGAAGCTTTCTTT
TRBV27	TRBD1	TRBJ1-6	few	CASKLRGTGYNSPLHF	TGTGCCAGCAAACTAAGGGGGACAGGGTATAATTCACCCCTCCACTTT
TRBV5-6	TRBD1	TRBJ2-1	NA	CASSARQGKGPDSYNEQFF	TGTGCCAGCAGCGCCCGACAGGGAAAGGGACCAGACTCCTACAATGAGCAGTTCTTC
TRBV11-2	TRBD2	TRBJ2-1	NA	CASSFTSGRNNEQFF	TGTGCCAGCAGCTTCACTAGCGGGAGGAACAATGAGCAGTTCTTC
TRBV6-1	NA	TRBJ1-3	NA	CASSEGTGTGNTIYF	TGTGCCAGCAGTGAAGGCACAGGGACTGGAAACACCATATATTTT
TRBV5-5	NA	TRBJ2-7	few	CASSGRAGVGSEQYF	TGTGCCAGCAGCGGCCGGGCAGGGGTAGGGAGCGAGCAGTACTTC
TRBV5-4	TRBD1	TRBJ2-7	NA	CASSSRDRGEYEQYF	TGTGCCAGCAGCTCCCGGGACAGGGGGGAATACGAGCAGTACTTC
TRBV2	NA	TRBJ1-6	NA	CASSDWGGNSPLHF	TGTGCCAGCAGTGACTGGGGGGGAAATTCACCCCTCCACTTT
TRBV9	TRBD1	TRBJ2-2	NA	CASSGRDRGATGELFF	TGTGCCAGCAGCGGCCGGGACAGGGGTGCCACCGGGGAGCTGTTTTTT
TRBV30	NA	TRBJ2-2	NA	CARADSGTGELFF	TGTGCCCGCGCGGACAGCGGGACCGGGGAGCTGTTTTTT
TRBV5-4	NA	TRBJ1-4	NA	CASSPGDGGEEKLFF	TGTGCCAGCAGCCCGGGCGACGGGGGGGAGGAAAAACTGTTTTTT
TRBV2	NA	TRBJ1-4	few	CASSEGLFFSIFF	TGTGCCAGCAGTGAAGGCCTGTTCTTCTCGATTTTTTTT
TRBV7-6	NA	TRBJ2-2	NA	CASSLVPGGELFF	TGTGCCAGCAGCTTAGTTCCGGGCGGGGAGCTGTTTTTT
TRBV9	NA	TRBJ2-1	NA	CASSPSFIVGGAYNEQFF	TGTGCCAGCAGCCCATCCTTTATTGTGGGCGGGGCATACAATGAGCAGTTCTTC
TRBV4-1	TRBD1	TRBJ1-1	NA	CASSHVQGAMNTEAFF	TGCGCCAGCAGCCATGTACAGGGGGCTATGAACACTGAAGCTTTCTTT
TRBV4-1	NA	TRBJ2-2	NA	CASSLLQGNTGELFF	TGCGCCAGCAGCCTTTTACAGGGAAACACCGGGGAGCTGTTTTTT
TRBV5-5	TRBD1	TRBJ2-2	NA	CASSLRQGSAGELFF	TGTGCCAGCAGCCTACGACAGGGGTCAGCCGGGGAGCTGTTTTTT
TRBV7-6	NA	TRBJ2-3	once	CASSLLRGADTQYF	TGTGCCAGCAGCCTACTACGGGGAGCCGATACGCAGTATTTT
TRBV5-1	TRBD1	TRBJ1-1	NA	CASSYTRDSTEAFF	TGCGCCAGCAGCTATACCCGGGACAGCACTGAAGCTTTCTTT
TRBV11-2	NA	TRBJ1-2	NA	CASSSYRDKINYGYTF	TGTGCCAGCAGCTCCTACCGGGACAAGATTAACTATGGCTACACCTTC
TRBV6-5	NA	TRBJ1-4	NA	CASFGRGKLFF	TGTGCCAGCTTCGGTCGGGGAAAACTGTTTTTT
TRBV7-2	TRBD2	TRBJ2-3	NA	CASSGWLGLAGAPLALNF	TGTGCCAGCAGCGGGTGGTTAGGACTAGCGGGGGCCCCATTAGCCCTTAATTTT
TRBV5-1	TRBD2	TRBJ2-7	few	CASSSDPGLAGAEYF	TGCGCCAGCAGCTCTGACCCGGGACTAGCGGGAGCCGAGTACTTC
TRBV7-2	TRBD2	TRBJ2-7	once	CASSRSGREPYEQYF	TGTGCCAGCAGCCGTAGCGGGAGGGAACCCTACGAGCAGTACTTC
TRBV5-1	TRBD2	TRBJ2-7	once	CASSLAASGVNEQYF	TGCGCCAGCAGCTTGGCCGCTAGCGGGGTGAACGAGCAGTACTTC
TRBV23-1	TRBD1	TRBJ2-1	NA	CASSQHPPIRQGPEQFF	TGCGCCAGCAGTCAACACCCTCCTATTAGACAGGGCCCTGAGCAGTTCTTC
TRBV11-2	NA	TRBJ2-7	NA	CASSRGQGTWSYEQYF	TGTGCCAGCAGCCGAGGGCAGGGGACATGGAGCTACGAGCAGTACTTC
TRBV14	NA	TRBJ1-5	NA	CARGGPSNQPQHF	TGTGCCAGAGGGGGTCCTAGCAATCAGCCCCAGCATTTT
TRBV14	NA	TRBJ2-7	NA	CASSPDWRSTYEQYF	TGTGCCAGCAGCCCCGATTGGAGAAGCACCTACGAGCAGTACTTC
TRBV12-5	NA	TRBJ1-2	NA	CASGFSGVPGYTF	TGTGCTAGTGGTTTCTCAGGGGTGCCTGGCTACACCTTC
TRBV10-3	NA	TRBJ1-1	NA	CAISESTGGRGTEAFF	TGTGCCATCAGTGAGTCGACGGGGGGGCGAGGCACTGAAGCTTTCTTT
TRBV2	TRBD1	TRBJ2-2	NA	CASSLEGAMGGELFF	TGTGCCAGCTCGTTAGAGGGGGCAATGGGCGGGGAGCTGTTTTTT
TRBV4-1	TRBD1	TRBJ2-7	NA	CASSPGTGNEQYF	TGCGCCAGCAGCCCAGGGACAGGGAACGAGCAGTACTTC
TRBV5-4	NA	TRBJ2-1	NA	CASSPLGGGPYNEQFF	TGTGCCAGCAGCCCGCTAGGAGGGGGACCCTACAATGAGCAGTTCTTC
TRBV7-2	TRBD2	TRBJ2-5	NA	CASSLGRGGGRQETQYF	TGTGCCAGCAGCTTAGGGCGGGGGGGCGGTAGGCAAGAGACCCAGTACTTC
TRBV10-3	NA	TRBJ1-1	NA	CAISEGEGNTEAFF	TGTGCCATCAGTGAGGGGGAGGGAAACACTGAAGCTTTCTTT
TRBV5-1	NA	TRBJ1-1	NA	CASSFKWDGLLNTEAFF	TGCGCCAGCAGCTTTAAATGGGACGGTTTACTGAACACTGAAGCTTTCTTT
TRBV30	NA	TRBJ1-2	NA	CAWNPRILGGGYTF	TGTGCCTGGAACCCTCGGATCTTGGGGGGTGGCTACACCTTC
TRBV5-1	NA	TRBJ2-7	NA	CASSLKGTHEQYF	TGCGCCAGCAGCTTGAAGGGGACCCACGAGCAGTACTTC
TRBV10-1	NA	TRBJ2-1	NA	CASSSPTGRSDRNEQFF	TGCGCCAGCAGCTCCCCGACAGGGAGGTCTGATCGTAATGAGCAGTTCTTC
TRBV5-6	TRBD1	TRBJ2-5	once	CASSLGLFATGDQETQYF	TGTGCCAGCAGCTTGGGGTTGTTTGCGACAGGGGACCAAGAGACCCAGTACTTC
TRBV28	TRBD1	TRBJ2-7	NA	CASRRDRRSYEQYF	TGTGCCAGCCGCCGGGACAGGAGATCCTACGAGCAGTACTTC
TRBV7-9	NA	TRBJ1-5	NA	CASSLGQGKGQPQHF	TGTGCCAGCAGCTTAGGGCAGGGGAAAGGGCAGCCCCAGCATTTT
TRBV5-4	TRBD2	TRBJ2-2	once	CASSSTSANTGELFF	TGTGCCAGCAGCTCCACTAGCGCGAACACCGGGGAGCTGTTTTTT
TRBV27	TRBD2	TRBJ2-1	NA	CASSPRERGAKASYNEQFF	TGTGCCAGCAGTCCCCGTGAGCGGGGGGCCAAAGCGTCCTACAATGAGCAGTTCTTC
TRBV7-9	NA	TRBJ2-5	NA	CASSLGYKDSFQETQYF	TGTGCCAGCAGCTTAGGCTATAAGGACAGCTTCCAAGAGACCCAGTACTTC
TRBV19	TRBD2	TRBJ2-3	NA	CASSVRLAGEDTQYF	TGTGCCAGTAGTGTAAGACTAGCGGGAGAAGATACGCAGTATTTT
TRBV5-1	TRBD2	TRBJ2-3	NA	CASSLLPQQAGAADTQYF	TGCGCCAGCAGCTTGCTCCCCCAGCAGGCGGGAGCGGCAGATACGCAGTATTTT
TRBV19	NA	TRBJ2-5	NA	CASSMMGGPLETQYF	TGTGCCAGTAGTATGATGGGGGGGCCGTTGGAGACCCAGTACTTC
TRBV6-1	NA	TRBJ2-7	NA	CASSETTYEQYF	TGTGCCAGCAGTGAAACGACCTACGAGCAGTACTTC
TRBV6-5	NA	TRBJ1-1	NA	CATRRAAGTEAFF	TGTGCCACCAGGAGGGCCGCGGGTACTGAAGCTTTCTTT
TRBV2	TRBD1	TRBJ2-2	NA	CASSAQQGDTGELFF	TGTGCCAGCAGTGCCCAACAGGGGGACACCGGGGAGCTGTTTTTT